This TCR beta chain originates from a study of CD8 T cells in Susac syndrome. Germline CDR1 MDHEN, CDR2 SYDVKM. This CDR3 region has 12 residues. Trimming removed 8 bases from V and 8 bases from J; junction bases left unmatched: 4. The RNA, about 0.45 to 1 ug, was put through reverse transcription using random hexamers. TCRdb processed the immunoSEQ multiplex PCR reads anew with MiXCR; each CDR3 protein has one entry. Of about 300,000 distinct CDR3 sequences listed, 75% to 90% were seen once; the top ten hold 0.18%. The receptor was isolated from a human donor with multiple sclerosis. The chain joins TRBV28 to TRBJ2-4; 9 positions match TRBD1. What was sequenced was CD8+ T cells from PBMCs. The CDR3 loop is CASGTGMDIQYF. For the CDR3, the DNA is TGTGCCAGCGGGACAGGGATGGACATTCAGTACTTC.